Described below is a single T cell receptor (beta chain) sequence and its context. Germline V gene lookup returns CDR1 LNHDA and CDR2 SQIVND (reference sequence). This CDR3 region has 14 residues. V was clipped by 6 bases and J by 6 bases; unmatched bases: 10. This sample was included in a study of blood T cell repertoires in COVID-19. Study in general: The study drew acute and convalescent COVID-19 samples from the United States, Italy and Spain. Sources were T cells, B-cell-depleted T cells, or PBMCs; the material itself was cDNA or gDNA.

In the original processing: Nucleated cell counts were estimated from reference gene primer amplification. TCRdb's copy holds only in-frame clones and misses some; the assay was immunoSEQ multiplex PCR. V and J calls and clone size are as listed in that table; D and trimming were resolved from the DNA. This sample has approximately 350,000 clones, with more than 80% found just once. The receptor's source is a man in his forties with acute or convalescent COVID-19. V is TRBV19 and J is TRBJ1-1; 7 nucleotides match TRBD1. Sequencing was performed on peripheral blood. This CDR3 reads CASSQDRRSAEAFF. CDR3 DNA: TGTGCCAGTAGCCAGGACAGGCGCAGCGCTGAAGCTTTCTTT. The entire variable domain, with the rest obtained from reference TRBV19 and TRBJ1-1, is as follows: DGGITQSPKYLFRKEGQNVTLSCEQNLNHDAMYWYRQDPGQGLRLIYYSQIVNDFQKGDIAEGYSVSREKKESFPLTVTSAQKNPTAFYLCASSQDRRSAEAFFGQGTRLTVV.